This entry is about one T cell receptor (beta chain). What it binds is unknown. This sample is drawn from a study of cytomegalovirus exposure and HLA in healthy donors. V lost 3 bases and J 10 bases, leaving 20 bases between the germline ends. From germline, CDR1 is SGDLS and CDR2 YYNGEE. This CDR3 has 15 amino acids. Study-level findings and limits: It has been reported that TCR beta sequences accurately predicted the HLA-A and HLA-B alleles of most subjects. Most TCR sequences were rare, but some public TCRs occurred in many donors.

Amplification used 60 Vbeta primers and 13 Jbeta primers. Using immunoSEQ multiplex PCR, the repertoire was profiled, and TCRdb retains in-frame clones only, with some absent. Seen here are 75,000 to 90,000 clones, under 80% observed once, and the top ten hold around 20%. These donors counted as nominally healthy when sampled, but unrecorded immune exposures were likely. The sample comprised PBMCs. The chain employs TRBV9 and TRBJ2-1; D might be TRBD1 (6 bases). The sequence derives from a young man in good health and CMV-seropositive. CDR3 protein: CASSAQGAPILEQFF. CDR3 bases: TGTGCCAGCAGCGCACAGGGAGCCCCCATTCTAGAGCAGTTCTTC. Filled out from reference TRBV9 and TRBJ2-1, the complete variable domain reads DSGVTQTPKHLITATGQRVTLRCSPRSGDLSVYWYQQSLDQGLQFLIQYYNGEERAKGNILERFSAQQFPDLHSELNLSSLELGDSALYFCASSAQGAPILEQFFGPGTRLTVL.